These 7 T cell receptor beta chains were sequenced from one sample in a study of shared clonotypes between healthy human individuals. Repertoires were generated with immunoSEQ multiplex PCR, while TCRdb's copy carries only in-frame clones and drops some. The table lists millions of clones, roughly 93% of them singletons. Sequences were obtained from naive CD4+ T cells from PBMCs. Subset reported: CD45RA+ positively selected. The receptors here all came from a man between 18 and 35 years old in good health. Some clones in this sample may be carry-over from other donors' samples.

The CDR3: CSVGVPPANYGYTF. The CDR3 DNA reads TGCAGCGTTGGGGTCCCACCCGCTAACTATGGCTACACCTTC. The chain is built from TRBV29-1 and TRBJ1-2, with D uncertain. The CDR3 runs 14 residues. V dropped 4 bases and J dropped 0 bases, with 12 bases sitting between them. Germline lookup yields CDR1 SQVTM and CDR2 ANQGSEA.

This chain joins TRBV4-1 and TRBJ2-5; D possibly corresponds to TRBD1 (6 bases). Germline CDR1 MGHRA, CDR2 YSYEKL. CDR3 length: 13 amino acids. Trimming removed 6 bases from V and 5 bases from J, with 13 bases in between. CDR3 sequence reads: CASRGGVGETQYF. CDR3 DNA sequence: TGCGCCAGCAGAGGGGGAGTGGGTGAGACCCAGTACTTC.

This chain joins TRBV27 and TRBJ2-2; D may match TRBD1 or TRBD2 (6 bases each). V lost 1 base, J lost 5 bases, and 14 bases lay in between. The CDR3 length is 16 residues. Per germline, CDR1 MNHEY and CDR2 SMNVEV (reference sequence). The CDR3 spells CASSLYGGLGTGELFF. The CDR3 DNA reads as TGTGCCAGCAGTTTATATGGGGGGCTGGGGACCGGGGAGCTGTTTTTT.

CDR3 coding DNA: TGCGCCAGCACCCCAGGAATCGTGAACACCGGGGAGCTGTTTTTT. Translation gives CASTPGIVNTGELFF. This chain links TRBV10-2 with TRBJ2-2; no clear D gene. The CDR3 length is 15 residues. The ends were cut back, 7 bases at V and 1 base at J, with 13 bases in the middle. Germline V lookup: CDR1 WSHSY, CDR2 SAAADI.

This clone was observed a few times. This chain joins TRBV20-1 and TRBJ1-2; D not certain. CDR3 length: 11 amino acids. Trimming removed 3 bases at V and 6 bases at J, with 8 bases between. CDR1 DFQATT and CDR2 SNEGSKA come from the germline V gene (reference sequence). CDR3 sequence: CSASVHHGYTF. The CDR3 coding sequence is TGCAGTGCTAGTGTGCACCATGGCTACACCTTC.

The chain couples TRBV5-1 to TRBJ1-2; 10 bases match TRBD1. The CDR3 has 13 residues. Per germline, CDR1 SGHRS and CDR2 YFSETQ. Losses at the gene ends were 5 bases for V and 8 bases for J; bases not matched to a gene: 6. CDR3 region: CASSSTGGAGYTF. CDR3 DNA sequence: TGCGCCAGCAGTTCGACAGGGGGCGCCGGCTACACCTTC.

The genes are TRBV30 and TRBJ2-1; 9 nucleotides align to TRBD2. Germline V lookup: CDR1 GTSNPN, CDR2 SVGIG (reference sequence). This CDR3 region has 17 residues. With V trimmed by 0 bases and J by 7 bases, 13 bases remained unmatched. The CDR3 nucleotides read TGTGCCTGGAGTGTACGTCTGCGGGAGGGCCCAGGGAATGAGCAGTTCTTC. It specifies CAWSVRLREGPGNEQFF.